This is a list of T cell receptor beta chains from one sample in a study of blood T cell repertoires in COVID-19. Clones were read by immunoSEQ multiplex PCR, and TCRdb kept only the in-frame ones, dropping some. This table has 93,000 or so clones, about 92% appearing once. Sequencing input: peripheral blood. Source of these receptors: an elderly woman in a cohort sampled during active COVID-19. Each CDR3 is given with its conserved first and last residue. The D gene is left open where the match is weak. A clone size is listed for some rows: how often the clone was seen (once, few, many), or a class if it is expanded.

DNA	CDR3	V	J	size	D
TGCGCCAGCAGCTTGGGCGGGGGGACAAATGAAAAACTGTTTTTT	CASSLGGGTNEKLFF	TRBV5-1	TRBJ1-4	.	.
TGTGCCAGCAGCGTTTCCAGCGGGGGGGCCGGAGAGACCCAGTACTTC	CASSVSSGGAGETQYF	TRBV9	TRBJ2-5	.	TRBD2
TGTGCCAGCACCCCGAGGGGGGGTAGCAATCAGCCCCAGCATTTT	CASTPRGGSNQPQHF	TRBV5-8	TRBJ1-5	.	.
TGTGCCAGCAGTTTTCTTCCCGGGACAGAAAACACCATATATTTT	CASSFLPGTENTIYF	TRBV6-5	TRBJ1-3	.	TRBD1
TGTGCCAGTAGTATAAACCCCAGGGGGCGATGGCAGTTCTTC	CASSINPRGRWQFF	TRBV19	TRBJ2-1	.	TRBD1
TGTGCCAGCAGCTGGGGGGACAGCACCTACGAGCAGTACTTC	CASSWGDSTYEQYF	TRBV7-8	TRBJ2-7	.	.
TGCGCCAGCAGCTTGGAGGGGACAGGGACGTTCTTCTCTGGAAACACCATATATTTT	CASSLEGTGTFFSGNTIYF	TRBV5-1	TRBJ1-3	.	TRBD1
TGTGCCAGCAGTTATGGACAGATACAGGAGACCCAGTACTTC	CASSYGQIQETQYF	TRBV6-5	TRBJ2-5	.	.
TGTGCCAGCAGCCGGGACAGGGGGGATCAGCCCCAGCATTTT	CASSRDRGDQPQHF	TRBV4-2	TRBJ1-5	.	TRBD1
TGTGCCAGCAGCCGGACTAGCGGCATCCAAGAGACCCAGTACTTC	CASSRTSGIQETQYF	TRBV2	TRBJ2-5	.	TRBD2
TGTGCCATCAGCGGGGAGAACACTGAAGCTTTCTTT	CAISGENTEAFF	TRBV10-3	TRBJ1-1	.	.
TGTGCCAGTAGTAAGCTCCAGGGGTGGGGCACTGAAGCTTTCTTT	CASSKLQGWGTEAFF	TRBV19	TRBJ1-1	.	.
TGTGCCAGCAGCTTCAACTCTTACAATGAGCAGTTCTTC	CASSFNSYNEQFF	TRBV7-2	TRBJ2-1	few	.
TGTGCCAGCAGCAACTGGAGGTTTTACGAGCAGTACTTC	CASSNWRFYEQYF	TRBV21-1	TRBJ2-7	.	.
TGTGCCAGCAGCTACTCAGCGGGAGGGGTAGAGACCCAGTACTTC	CASSYSAGGVETQYF	TRBV6-6	TRBJ2-5	.	TRBD2
TGTGCCAGCAGCTTTGGGCAGGGGGCTGGTCAGCCCCAGCATTTT	CASSFGQGAGQPQHF	TRBV5-8	TRBJ1-5	.	TRBD1
TGTGCCAGCAGCCACCCTTCCGGGTCCTACGAGCAGTACTTC	CASSHPSGSYEQYF	TRBV6-5	TRBJ2-7	.	.